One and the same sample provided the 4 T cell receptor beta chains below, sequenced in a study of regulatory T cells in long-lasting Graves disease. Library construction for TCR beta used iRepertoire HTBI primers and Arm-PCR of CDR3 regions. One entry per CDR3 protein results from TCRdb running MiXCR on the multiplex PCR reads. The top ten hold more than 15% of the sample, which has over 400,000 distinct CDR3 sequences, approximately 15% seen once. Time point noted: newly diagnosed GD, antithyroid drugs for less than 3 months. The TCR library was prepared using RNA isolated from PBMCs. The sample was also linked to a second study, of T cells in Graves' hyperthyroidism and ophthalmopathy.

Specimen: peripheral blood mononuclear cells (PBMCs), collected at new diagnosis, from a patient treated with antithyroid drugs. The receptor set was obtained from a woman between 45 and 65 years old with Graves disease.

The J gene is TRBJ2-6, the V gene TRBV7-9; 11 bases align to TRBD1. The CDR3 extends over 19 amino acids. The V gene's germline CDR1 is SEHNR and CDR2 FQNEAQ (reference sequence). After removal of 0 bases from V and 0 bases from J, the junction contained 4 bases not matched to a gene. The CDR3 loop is CASSLATGTGGSGANVLTF. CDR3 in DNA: TGTGCCAGCAGCTTAGCAACCGGGACAGGGGGCTCTGGGGCCAACGTCCTGACTTTC.

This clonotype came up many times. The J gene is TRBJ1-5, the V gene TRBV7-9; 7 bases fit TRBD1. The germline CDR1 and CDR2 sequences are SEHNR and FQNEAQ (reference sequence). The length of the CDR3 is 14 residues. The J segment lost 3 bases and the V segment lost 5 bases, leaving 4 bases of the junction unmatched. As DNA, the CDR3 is TGTGCCAGCAGCAAAACAGGGGCCAATCAGCCCCAGCATTTT. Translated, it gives CASSKTGANQPQHF.

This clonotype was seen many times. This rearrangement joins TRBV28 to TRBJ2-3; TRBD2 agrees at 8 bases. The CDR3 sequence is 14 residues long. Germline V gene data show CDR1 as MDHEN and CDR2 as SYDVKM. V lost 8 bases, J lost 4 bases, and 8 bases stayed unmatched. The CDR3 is CASYPSGLADTQYF. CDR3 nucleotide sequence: TGTGCCAGCTACCCTAGCGGGTTAGCAGATACGCAGTATTTT.

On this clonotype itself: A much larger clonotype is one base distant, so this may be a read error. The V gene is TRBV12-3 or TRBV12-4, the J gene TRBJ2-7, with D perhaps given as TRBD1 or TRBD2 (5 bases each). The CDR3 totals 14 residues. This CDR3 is CTSSLRGASYEQYF. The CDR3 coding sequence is TGTACCAGCAGTTTGAGAGGGGCCTCCTACGAGCAGTACTTC.